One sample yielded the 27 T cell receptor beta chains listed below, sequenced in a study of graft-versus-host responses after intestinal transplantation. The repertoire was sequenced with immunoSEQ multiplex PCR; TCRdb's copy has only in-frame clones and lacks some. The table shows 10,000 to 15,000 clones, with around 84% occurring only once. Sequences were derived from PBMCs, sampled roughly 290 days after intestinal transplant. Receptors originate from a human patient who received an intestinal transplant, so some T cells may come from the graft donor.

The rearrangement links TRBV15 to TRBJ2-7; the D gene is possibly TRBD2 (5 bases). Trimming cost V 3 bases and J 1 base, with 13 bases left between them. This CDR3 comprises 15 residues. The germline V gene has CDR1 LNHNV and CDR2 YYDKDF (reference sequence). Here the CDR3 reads CATSRDSGLSYEQYF. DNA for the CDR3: TGTGCCACCAGCAGGGACTCGGGCCTATCCTACGAGCAGTACTTC. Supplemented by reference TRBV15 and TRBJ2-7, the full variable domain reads DAMVIQNPRYQVTQFGKPVTLSCSQTLNHNVMYWYQQKSSQAPKLLFHYYDKDFNNEADTPDNFQSRRPNTSFCFLDIRSPGLGDTAMYLCATSRDSGLSYEQYFGPGTRLTVT.

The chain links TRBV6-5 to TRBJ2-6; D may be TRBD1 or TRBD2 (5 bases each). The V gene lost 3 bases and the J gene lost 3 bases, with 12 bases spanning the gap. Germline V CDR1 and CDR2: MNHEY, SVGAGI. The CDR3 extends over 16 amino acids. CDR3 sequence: CASSYWGRYGANVLTF. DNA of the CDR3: TGTGCCAGCAGTTATTGGGGACGGTATGGGGCCAACGTCCTGACTTTC.

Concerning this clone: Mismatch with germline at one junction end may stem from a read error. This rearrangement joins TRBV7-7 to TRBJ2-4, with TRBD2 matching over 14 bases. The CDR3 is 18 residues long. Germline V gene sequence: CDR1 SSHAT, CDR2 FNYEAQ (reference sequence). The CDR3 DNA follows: TGTGCTAGCAGCCCGGGACTAGCGGGAGATTCCTCGGAAGACATTCAGTACTTC. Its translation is CASSPGLAGDSSEDIQYF.

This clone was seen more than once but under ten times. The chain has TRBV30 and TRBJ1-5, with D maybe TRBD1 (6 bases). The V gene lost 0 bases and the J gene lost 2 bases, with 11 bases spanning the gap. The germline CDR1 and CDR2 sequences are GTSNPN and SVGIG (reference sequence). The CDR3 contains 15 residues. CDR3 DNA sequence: TGTGCCTGGAGTGTAAGCCCAGGGGGCAATCAGCCCCAGCATTTT. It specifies CAWSVSPGGNQPQHF.

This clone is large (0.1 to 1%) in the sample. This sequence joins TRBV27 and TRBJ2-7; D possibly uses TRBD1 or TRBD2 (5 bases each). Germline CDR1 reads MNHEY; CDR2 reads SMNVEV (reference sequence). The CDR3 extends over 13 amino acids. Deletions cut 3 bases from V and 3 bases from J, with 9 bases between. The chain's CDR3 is CASSFGDGYEQYF. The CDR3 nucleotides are TGTGCCAGCAGTTTCGGGGACGGCTACGAGCAGTACTTC.

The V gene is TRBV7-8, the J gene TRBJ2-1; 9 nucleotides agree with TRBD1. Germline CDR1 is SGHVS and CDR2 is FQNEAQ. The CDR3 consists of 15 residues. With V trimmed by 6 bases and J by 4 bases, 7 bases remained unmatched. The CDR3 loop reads CASSQGTGIYNEQFF. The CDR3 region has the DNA TGTGCCAGCAGTCAAGGGACAGGGATATACAATGAGCAGTTCTTC.

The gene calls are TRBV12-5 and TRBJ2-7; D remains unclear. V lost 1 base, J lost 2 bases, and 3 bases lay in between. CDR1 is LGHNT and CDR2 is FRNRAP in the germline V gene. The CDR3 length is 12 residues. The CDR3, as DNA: TGTGCTAGTGGTTTGGGCCCCTACGAGCAGTACTTC. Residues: CASGLGPYEQYF. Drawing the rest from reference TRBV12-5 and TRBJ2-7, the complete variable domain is DARVTQTPRHKVTEMGQEVTMRCQPILGHNTVFWYRQTMMQGLELLAYFRNRAPLDDSGMPKDRFSAEMPDATLATLKIQPSEPRDSAVYFCASGLGPYEQYFGPGTRLTVT.

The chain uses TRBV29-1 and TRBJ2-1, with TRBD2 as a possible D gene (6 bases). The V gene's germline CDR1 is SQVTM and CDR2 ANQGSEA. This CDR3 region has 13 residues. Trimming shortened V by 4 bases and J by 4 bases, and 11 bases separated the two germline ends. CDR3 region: CSVGTSSYNEQFF. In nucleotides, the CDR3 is TGCAGCGTTGGAACTAGCAGTTACAATGAGCAGTTCTTC.

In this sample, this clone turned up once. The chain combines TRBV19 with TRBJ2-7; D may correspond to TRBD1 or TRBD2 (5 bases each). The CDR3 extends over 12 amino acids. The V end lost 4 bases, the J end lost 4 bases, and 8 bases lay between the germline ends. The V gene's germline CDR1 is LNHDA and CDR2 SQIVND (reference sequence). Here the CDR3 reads CASSTGRYEQYF. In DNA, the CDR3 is TGTGCCAGTAGTACGGGACGGTACGAGCAGTACTTC.

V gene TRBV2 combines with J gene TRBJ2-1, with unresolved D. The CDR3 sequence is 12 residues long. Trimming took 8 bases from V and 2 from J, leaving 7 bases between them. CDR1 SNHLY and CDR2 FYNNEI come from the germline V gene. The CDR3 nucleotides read TGTGCCAGCGAGTCTCCCTACAATGAGCAGTTCTTC. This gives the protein CASESPYNEQFF.

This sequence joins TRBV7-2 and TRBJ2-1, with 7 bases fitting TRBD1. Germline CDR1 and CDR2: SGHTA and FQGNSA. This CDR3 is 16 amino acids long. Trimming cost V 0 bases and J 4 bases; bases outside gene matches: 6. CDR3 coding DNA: TGTGCCAGCAGCTTAGCCCCCGGGACAGCATACAATGAGCAGTTCTTC. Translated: CASSLAPGTAYNEQFF.

DNA for the CDR3: TGTGCCAGCCATTCAATCAGCAGGGCCCACGAGCAGTACTTC. Its translation: CASHSISRAHEQYF. The rearrangement uses TRBV5-6 and TRBJ2-7; maybe TRBD1 (5 bases). This CDR3 region has 14 residues. V was cut by 7 bases and J by 5 bases, with 19 bases left in between. Germline lookup yields CDR1 SGHDT and CDR2 YYEEEE.

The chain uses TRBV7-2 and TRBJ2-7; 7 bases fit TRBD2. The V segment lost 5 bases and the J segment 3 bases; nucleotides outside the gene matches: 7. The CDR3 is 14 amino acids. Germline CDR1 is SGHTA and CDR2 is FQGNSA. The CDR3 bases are TGTGCCAGCAGCGCCGGGGGAGGGAGCTACGAGCAGTACTTC. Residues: CASSAGGGSYEQYF.

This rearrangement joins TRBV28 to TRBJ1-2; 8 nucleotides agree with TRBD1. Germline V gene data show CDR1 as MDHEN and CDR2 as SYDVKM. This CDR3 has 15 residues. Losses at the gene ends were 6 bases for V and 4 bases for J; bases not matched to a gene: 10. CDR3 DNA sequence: TGTGCCAGCAGCTACCCTCAGGGGGCGGTCTATGGCTACACCTTC. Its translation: CASSYPQGAVYGYTF.

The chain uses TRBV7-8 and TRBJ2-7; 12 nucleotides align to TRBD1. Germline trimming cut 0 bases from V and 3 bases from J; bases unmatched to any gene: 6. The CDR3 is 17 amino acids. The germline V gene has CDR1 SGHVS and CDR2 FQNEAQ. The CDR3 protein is CASSLAGQGAAHYEQYF. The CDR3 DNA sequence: TGTGCCAGCAGCTTAGCGGGACAGGGGGCGGCCCACTACGAGCAGTACTTC.

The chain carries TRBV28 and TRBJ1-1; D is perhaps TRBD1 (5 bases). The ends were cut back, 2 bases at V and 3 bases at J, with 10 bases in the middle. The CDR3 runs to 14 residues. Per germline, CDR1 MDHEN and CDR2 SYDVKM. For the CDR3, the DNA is TGTGCCAGCAGTTTAGTCCCAGGGTACACTGAAGCTTTCTTT. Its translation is CASSLVPGYTEAFF.

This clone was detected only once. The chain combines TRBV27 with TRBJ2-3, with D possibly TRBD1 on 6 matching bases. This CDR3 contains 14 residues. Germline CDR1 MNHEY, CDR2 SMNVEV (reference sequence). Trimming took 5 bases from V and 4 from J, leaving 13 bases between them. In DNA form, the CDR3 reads TGTGCCAGCAGTCCCACCAGGGGCTCAGATACGCAGTATTTT. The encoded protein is CASSPTRGSDTQYF.

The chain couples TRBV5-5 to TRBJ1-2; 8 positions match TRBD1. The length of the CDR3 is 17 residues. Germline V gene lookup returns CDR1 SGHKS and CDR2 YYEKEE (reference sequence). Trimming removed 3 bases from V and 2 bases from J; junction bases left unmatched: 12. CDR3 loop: CASSSAGTGFSNYGYTF. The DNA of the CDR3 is TGTGCCAGCAGCTCAGCCGGGACAGGCTTTTCGAACTATGGCTACACCTTC.

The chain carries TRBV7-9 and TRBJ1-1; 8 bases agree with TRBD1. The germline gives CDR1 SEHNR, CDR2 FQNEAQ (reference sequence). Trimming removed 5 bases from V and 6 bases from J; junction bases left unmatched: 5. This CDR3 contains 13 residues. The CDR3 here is CASSPRQGPEAFF. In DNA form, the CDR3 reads TGTGCCAGCAGCCCGCGACAGGGGCCTGAAGCTTTCTTT.

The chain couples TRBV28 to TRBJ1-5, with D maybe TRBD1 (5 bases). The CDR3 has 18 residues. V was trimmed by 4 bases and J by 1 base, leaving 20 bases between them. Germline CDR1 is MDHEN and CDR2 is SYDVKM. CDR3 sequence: CASSSTSGTFESNQPQHF. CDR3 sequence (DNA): TGTGCCAGCAGTTCAACCTCCGGGACCTTCGAAAGCAATCAGCCCCAGCATTTT.

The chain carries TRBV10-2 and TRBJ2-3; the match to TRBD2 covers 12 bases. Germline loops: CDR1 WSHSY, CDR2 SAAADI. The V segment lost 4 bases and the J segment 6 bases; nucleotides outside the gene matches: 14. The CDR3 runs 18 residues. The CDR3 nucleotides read TGCGCCAGCAGTGGCTGGGCGGGAACTAGCGGGAGGCGGGATACGCAGTATTTT. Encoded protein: CASSGWAGTSGRRDTQYF.

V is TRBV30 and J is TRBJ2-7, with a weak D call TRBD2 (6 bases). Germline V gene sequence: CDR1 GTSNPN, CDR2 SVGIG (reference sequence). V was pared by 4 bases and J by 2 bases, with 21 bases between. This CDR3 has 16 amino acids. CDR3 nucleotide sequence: TGTGCCTGGATGGGACTCGGGACTGGATTTCCCTACGAGCAGTACTTC. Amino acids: CAWMGLGTGFPYEQYF.

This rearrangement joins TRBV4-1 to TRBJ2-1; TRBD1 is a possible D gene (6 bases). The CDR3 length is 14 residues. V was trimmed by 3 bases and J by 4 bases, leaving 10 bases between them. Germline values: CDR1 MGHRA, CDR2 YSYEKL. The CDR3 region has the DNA TGCGCCAGCAGCCAGGTACAGGGATACAATGAGCAGTTCTTC. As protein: CASSQVQGYNEQFF.

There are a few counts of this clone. The CDR3 here is CASSELAGEGYEQYF. In DNA, the CDR3 is TGTGCCAGCAGTGAACTAGCGGGAGAAGGTTACGAGCAGTACTTC. The chain employs TRBV6-1 and TRBJ2-7; the match to TRBD2 covers 10 bases. V lost 2 bases to trimming and J lost 4 bases; unmatched junction nucleotides: 5. This CDR3 contains 15 residues. From germline, CDR1 is MNHNS and CDR2 SASEGT.

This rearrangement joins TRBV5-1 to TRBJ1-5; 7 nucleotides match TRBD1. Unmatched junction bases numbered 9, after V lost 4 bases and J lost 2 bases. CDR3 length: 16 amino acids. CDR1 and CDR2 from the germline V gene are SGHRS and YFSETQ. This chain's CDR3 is CASSPGGGKGNQPQHF. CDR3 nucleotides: TGCGCCAGCAGCCCGGGAGGGGGCAAGGGCAATCAGCCCCAGCATTTT.

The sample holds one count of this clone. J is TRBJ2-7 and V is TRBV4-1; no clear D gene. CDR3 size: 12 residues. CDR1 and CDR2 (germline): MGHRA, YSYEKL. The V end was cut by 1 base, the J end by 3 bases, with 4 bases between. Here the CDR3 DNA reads TGCGCCAGCAGCCAAGGAAACTACGAGCAGTACTTC. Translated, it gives CASSQGNYEQYF.

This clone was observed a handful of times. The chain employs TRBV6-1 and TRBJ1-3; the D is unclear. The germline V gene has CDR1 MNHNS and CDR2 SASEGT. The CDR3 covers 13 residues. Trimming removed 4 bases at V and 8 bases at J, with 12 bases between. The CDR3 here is CASSVVNGDTIYF. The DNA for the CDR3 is TGTGCCAGCAGTGTCGTTAACGGGGACACCATATATTTT.